The 14 T cell receptor beta chains below come from one sample, sequenced in a study of blood T cells in healthy people across ages. Combining a sample-barcoded 5' primer with a J-beta primer mix, a second PCR ran for about 7 to 12 cycles. TCRdb itself ran the 5' RACE reads through MiXCR, one entry per CDR3 protein. This table holds 1.5 million to 2 million distinct CDR3 sequences, around half found once. The sequencing sample was made of blood. These receptors were obtained from a woman in her 40s in good health.

This chain links TRBV20-1 with TRBJ2-3; 12 bases align to TRBD1. This CDR3 has 15 amino acids. Trimming cost V 3 bases and J 5 bases; bases outside gene matches: 6. Per the germline V gene, CDR1 is DFQATT and CDR2 is SNEGSKA (reference sequence). Here the CDR3 DNA reads TGCAGTGCTAGCCGGGACAGGGGGCTTATAGATACGCAGTATTTT. Residues: CSASRDRGLIDTQYF.

This clonotype showed up just a few times. The CDR3 nucleotides are TGTGCCAGCAGTTTAGGACCACTAGGATACAATGAGCAGTTCTTC. It yields the protein CASSLGPLGYNEQFF. The gene calls are TRBV27 and TRBJ2-1, with D tentatively TRBD2 (5 bases). CDR1 MNHEY and CDR2 SMNVEV come from the germline V gene (reference sequence). V lost 2 bases to trimming and J lost 4 bases, with 12 bases between them. The CDR3 totals 15 residues.

This sequence joins TRBV19 and TRBJ1-2; a weak D match, TRBD1 (5 bases). From germline, CDR1 is LNHDA and CDR2 SQIVND (reference sequence). This CDR3 is built from 16 residues. Trimming removed 0 bases at V and 8 bases at J, with 19 bases between. The CDR3 protein is CASSIDPGLSPGGYTF. The CDR3 nucleotides are TGTGCCAGTAGTATAGATCCGGGGCTCTCCCCCGGCGGCTACACCTTC.

V is TRBV5-1 and J is TRBJ2-2, with D hard to call. CDR3 size: 13 residues. The ends were cut back, 7 bases at V and 6 bases at J, with 13 bases in the middle. Germline V gives CDR1 SGHRS, CDR2 YFSETQ. CDR3 in DNA: TGCGCCAGCGGCCGCATAGGTTCCGGGGAGCTGTTTTTT. Its translation: CASGRIGSGELFF.

This clonotype was counted a single time. CDR3 sequence: CASTPGGGRGNYGYTF. In DNA, the CDR3 is TGTGCCAGCACTCCGGGTGGGGGGCGCGGTAACTATGGCTACACCTTC. J is TRBJ1-2 and V is TRBV2; D may be TRBD1 (6 bases). V was clipped by 7 bases and J by 1 base, with 19 bases between them. The CDR3 covers 16 residues. CDR1 and CDR2 (germline): SNHLY, FYNNEI.

In this sample, this clonotype turned up a few times. The V call is TRBV7-2, the J call TRBJ1-2; D unresolved. This CDR3 is 13 amino acids long. V was shortened by 2 bases and J by 7 bases, with 11 bases between the two germline ends. Germline lookup yields CDR1 SGHTA and CDR2 FQGNSA. The CDR3 nucleotides read TGTGCCAGCAGCTTACCTCCAGACCCTGGCTACACCTTC. Its protein product is CASSLPPDPGYTF.

The chain combines TRBV28 with TRBJ1-2; D is uncertain. Germline-derived CDR1 and CDR2 are MDHEN and SYDVKM. This CDR3 has 13 amino acids. The ends were cut back, 5 bases at V and 2 bases at J, with 9 bases in the middle. The CDR3 bases are TGTGCCAGCAGTCCTCTCGAAAACTATGGCTACACCTTC. Translating it yields CASSPLENYGYTF.

The rearrangement links TRBV4-3 to TRBJ1-2; D is possibly TRBD1 (6 bases). Germline loops: CDR1 LGHNA, CDR2 YSLEER. The CDR3 consists of 15 residues. V shed 0 bases and J shed 0 bases, with 8 bases lying between them. CDR3 region: CASSQEGGPNYGYTF. CDR3 nucleotides: TGCGCCAGCAGCCAAGAAGGGGGACCTAACTATGGCTACACCTTC.

This clonotype showed up just a few times. J is TRBJ1-2 and V is TRBV20-1; D unresolved. The CDR3 extends over 12 amino acids. CDR1 is DFQATT, CDR2 SNEGSKA, per germline (reference sequence). Trimming removed 0 bases from V and 7 bases from J, with 9 bases in between. The DNA for the CDR3 is TGCAGTGCTAGAGATCGAGACGGTGGCTACACCTTC. Translated: CSARDRDGGYTF.

J is TRBJ2-1 and V is TRBV6-2 or TRBV6-3, with D possibly TRBD2 on 6 matching bases. V lost 7 bases, J lost 6 bases, and 28 bases lay in between. CDR3 length: 18 residues. Germline assignment: CDR1 MNHEY and CDR2 SVGEGT. CDR3 residues: CASIASQFGGSGRNEQFF. Here the CDR3 DNA reads TGTGCCAGCATCGCCTCGCAATTTGGGGGGAGTGGCCGCAATGAGCAGTTCTTC.

The chain has TRBV5-1 and TRBJ2-5; no clear D gene. Looked up from germline, CDR1 is SGHRS and CDR2 is YFSETQ. Trimming removed 3 bases from V and 3 bases from J, with 18 bases in between. CDR3 length: 16 residues. The CDR3 sequence: CASSSGSAREKETQYF. DNA for the CDR3: TGCGCCAGCAGCTCGGGTTCGGCCAGAGAGAAAGAGACCCAGTACTTC.

This chain uses TRBV20-1 with TRBJ2-1; possibly TRBD2 for D (6 bases). V dropped 3 bases and J dropped 2 bases, with 11 bases sitting between them. The CDR3 runs to 14 residues. Germline CDR1 and CDR2: DFQATT and SNEGSKA (reference sequence). CDR3 nucleotides: TGCAGTGCTAGTCTAGCGAACGCCTACAATGAGCAGTTCTTC. This sequence encodes CSASLANAYNEQFF.

This rearrangement joins TRBV19 to TRBJ1-2, with D possibly matching TRBD1 (5 bases). CDR3 length: 14 amino acids. The germline V and J ends were trimmed by 2 bases and 2 bases, with 9 bases remaining between them. Germline V gene data show CDR1 as LNHDA and CDR2 as SQIVND (reference sequence). The DNA of the CDR3 is TGTGCCAGTAGTATACAGGGACTGAACTATGGCTACACCTTC. Residues: CASSIQGLNYGYTF.

Worth noting for this clonotype: This may come from a read error, since a much larger clone is one base off. The chain has TRBV20-1 and TRBJ1-1, with a weak D call TRBD1 (5 bases). The ends were cut back, 0 bases at V and 6 bases at J, with 17 bases in the middle. CDR1 DFQATT and CDR2 SNEGSKA come from the germline V gene (reference sequence). CDR3 size: 15 residues. CDR3 nucleotide sequence: TGCAGTGCTAGAGATCCCAGGGCGGTAGGCGCTGAAGCTTTCTTT. It specifies CSARDPRAVGAEAFF.